Listed below are T cell receptor beta chains from one sample, sequenced in a study of shared clonotypes between healthy human individuals. Here immunoSEQ multiplex PCR was the method, and the copy in TCRdb shows in-frame clones only, minus some. This table has around 100,000 clones, 67% appearing once. Source material: memory CD8+ T cells sorted from blood. Receptors were obtained from a woman in her 30s in good health. Each CDR3 is given with its conserved first and last residue. D genes are given only for firm matches. Clone size is given for some rows only: seen once, a few or many times, or a class if the clone is expanded.

>TRBJ2-1|TRBD1|TRBV7-9|NA
CASSPRDRTTDNEQFF
TGTGCCAGCAGCCCTCGGGACAGGACCACCGACAATGAGCAGTTCTTC
>TRBJ1-1|NA|TRBV6-4|many
CASSNTGRVAFF
TGTGCCAGCAGTAATACAGGGCGTGTAGCTTTCTTT
>TRBJ2-7|NA|TRBV28|once
CASSPTRIRLEQYF
TGTGCCAGCAGCCCGACTAGGATCCGGCTCGAGCAGTACTTC
>TRBJ2-1|NA|TRBV7-9|few
CASSLGLTGGVVNEQFF
TGTGCCAGCAGCTTAGGTCTGACCGGAGGGGTAGTAAATGAGCAGTTCTTC
>TRBJ1-1|TRBD1|TRBV28|NA
CASSFLETGMNTEAFF
TGTGCCAGCAGTTTCTTGGAGACAGGGATGAACACTGAAGCTTTCTTT
>TRBJ2-3|NA|TRBV5-1|few
CASSLWGDTQYF
TGCGCCAGCAGCTTGTGGGGGGATACGCAGTATTTT
>TRBJ1-1|NA|TRBV7-2|once
CASSAWEPNTEAFF
TGTGCCAGCAGCGCCTGGGAGCCGAACACTGAAGCTTTCTTT
>TRBJ1-5|NA|TRBV11-2|few
CASSLGEVGNQPQHF
TGTGCCAGCAGCTTGGGGGAAGTTGGCAATCAGCCCCAGCATTTT
>TRBJ1-2|TRBD1|TRBV19|NA
CASSPGQGGYGYTF
TGTGCCAGTAGTCCTGGACAGGGCGGCTATGGCTACACCTTC
>TRBJ2-3|TRBD1|TRBV28|NA
CASSLSGQGIFDTQYF
TGTGCCAGCAGTTTATCGGGACAGGGAATTTTTGATACGCAGTATTTT
>TRBJ2-3|NA|TRBV28|many
CASRFIRERQTDTQYF
TGTGCCAGCAGATTTATCCGGGAGCGGCAGACAGATACGCAGTATTTT
>TRBJ1-2|TRBD1|TRBV7-8|NA
CASSPRDRGEYGYTF
TGTGCCAGCAGCCCCCGGGACAGGGGAGAGTATGGCTACACCTTC
>TRBJ1-5|NA|TRBV2|NA
CASSEDGGQPQHF
TGTGCCAGCAGTGAAGACGGGGGTCAGCCCCAGCATTTT
>TRBJ1-3|NA|TRBV5-4|NA
CASSLEFGNTIYF
TGTGCCAGCAGCTTAGAGTTTGGAAACACCATATATTTT
>TRBJ2-2|NA|TRBV29-1|NA
CSVEETGELFF
TGCAGCGTTGAAGAGACAGGGGAGCTGTTTTTT
>TRBJ2-1|NA|TRBV7-9|few
CASSPRGGSPYNEQFF
TGTGCCAGCTCCCCCCGTGGGGGGAGCCCCTACAATGAGCAGTTCTTC
>TRBJ2-1|NA|TRBV7-9|few
CASSLAGNNEQFF
TGTGCCAGCAGCTTAGCAGGGAACAATGAGCAGTTCTTC
>TRBJ2-1|TRBD2|TRBV11-2|NA
CASSSFGGSSYNEQFF
TGTGCCAGCAGCTCCTTCGGGGGGAGCTCCTACAATGAGCAGTTCTTC
>TRBJ2-7|NA|TRBV5-6|NA
CASSWNQGLQYF
TGTGCCAGCAGCTGGAATCAGGGTTTGCAGTACTTC
>TRBJ1-1|NA|TRBV27|NA
CASRQTTTVNTEAFF
TGTGCCAGCAGGCAGACTACAACAGTGAACACTGAAGCTTTCTTT
>TRBJ1-2|NA|TRBV19|NA
CAIRRLPGGYTF
TGTGCCATCCGCCGCCTTCCTGGGGGCTACACCTTC
>TRBJ2-7|NA|TRBV11-2|NA
CASSSRWAPSYEQYF
TGTGCCAGCAGCTCCCGATGGGCCCCCTCCTACGAGCAGTACTTC
>TRBJ2-2|NA|TRBV19|NA
CASSPELASGELFF
TGTGCCAGTAGCCCGGAACTAGCTTCCGGGGAGCTGTTTTTT
>TRBJ2-7|TRBD2|TRBV11-1|NA
CASSNQRDSYEQYF
TGTGCCAGCAGCAACCAGCGGGACTCCTACGAGCAGTACTTC
>TRBJ2-7|NA|TRBV10-2|NA
CASSSGVGHEQYF
TGCGCCAGCAGTTCGGGGGTTGGTCACGAGCAGTACTTC
>TRBJ2-1|TRBD2|TRBV5-1|few
CASSLVREENEQFF
TGCGCCAGCAGCTTGGTGCGGGAGGAGAATGAGCAGTTCTTC
>TRBJ2-7|TRBD1|TRBV27|NA
CASRSWDRLSYEQYF
TGTGCCAGCAGGTCTTGGGACAGGCTTTCCTACGAGCAGTACTTC
>TRBJ2-3|NA|TRBV2|many
CASSYPGLLSKDTQYF
TGTGCCAGCAGTTACCCGGGACTCCTCTCTAAAGATACGCAGTATTTT
>TRBJ2-3|NA|TRBV7-9|NA
CASSPPGLNTQYF
TGTGCCAGCAGCCCCCCAGGGTTAAATACGCAGTATTTT
>TRBJ2-7|TRBD2|TRBV2|once
CASRWIAGDVEQYF
TGTGCCAGCAGGTGGATAGCGGGAGATGTCGAGCAGTACTTC
>TRBJ1-1|NA|TRBV30|NA
CAWGQLNTEAFF
TGTGCCTGGGGACAGCTGAACACTGAAGCTTTCTTT
>TRBJ2-7|NA|TRBV5-1|NA
CASSLELTSVTYEQYF
TGCGCCAGCAGCTTGGAGCTGACATCTGTAACCTACGAGCAGTACTTC
>TRBJ2-7|TRBD2|TRBV4-1|NA
CASSRDGTSGRARISYEQYF
TGCGCCAGCAGCCGGGACGGGACTAGCGGGAGAGCTAGGATCTCCTACGAGCAGTACTTC
>TRBJ2-7|NA|TRBV20-1|NA
CSALAFEQYF
TGCAGTGCCCTTGCCTTCGAGCAGTACTTC
>TRBJ1-5|TRBD1|TRBV10-3|NA
CAISEGSGGGQPQHF
TGTGCCATCAGTGAGGGGTCAGGGGGCGGGCAGCCCCAGCATTTT
>TRBJ2-7|TRBD1|TRBV7-2|NA
CASSLTGGFPYEQYF
TGTGCCAGCAGCTTAACAGGGGGCTTCCCCTACGAGCAGTACTTC
>TRBJ2-1|TRBD1|TRBV27|NA
CASSLFPGGKVNEQFF
TGTGCCAGCAGTTTATTTCCAGGGGGCAAGGTCAATGAGCAGTTCTTC
>TRBJ2-7|TRBD1|TRBV19|NA
CASSTRDRSEEQYF
TGTGCCAGTAGTACCCGGGACAGATCAGAAGAGCAGTACTTC
>TRBJ1-5|NA|TRBV4-1|NA
CASSLLEGGNQPQHF
TGCGCCAGCAGCCTCCTAGAGGGTGGCAATCAGCCCCAGCATTTT
>TRBJ2-7|NA|TRBV4-2|NA
CASSWAYRESDEQYF
TGTGCCAGCAGCTGGGCCTACAGGGAATCAGACGAGCAGTACTTC
>TRBJ2-4|NA|TRBV6-1|once
CASSEDNRRQGKNIQYF
TGTGCCAGCAGTGAGGACAACAGGCGCCAAGGCAAAAACATTCAGTACTTC
>TRBJ2-7|TRBD1|TRBV18|NA
CASSLDRVPYEQYF
TGTGCCAGCTCACTGGACAGGGTTCCCTACGAGCAGTACTTC
>TRBJ2-7|TRBD2|TRBV27|NA
CASSQYVGLADEQYF
TGTGCCAGCAGTCAATACGTCGGACTAGCGGACGAGCAGTACTTC
>TRBJ1-5|TRBD1|TRBV4-1|once
CASSQGQGFSQPQHF
TGCGCCAGCAGCCAGGGACAGGGGTTCAGTCAGCCCCAGCATTTT
>TRBJ2-7|TRBD1|TRBV27|NA
CASSPGTGLEQYF
TGTGCCAGCAGCCCTGGGACAGGGCTCGAGCAGTACTTC
>TRBJ2-7|NA|TRBV1|once
CTSRPRGLHITSQYF
TGCACCAGCAGACCCAGAGGACTACATATTACGAGTCAGTACTTC
>TRBJ1-2|NA|TRBV6-1|few
CASSEAHQGEGYTF
TGTGCCAGCAGTGAAGCACACCAGGGAGAAGGCTACACCTTC
>TRBJ2-2|TRBD1|TRBV15|NA
CATSSDRETGELFF
TGTGCCACCAGCAGCGACAGGGAGACCGGGGAGCTGTTTTTT
>TRBJ2-7|TRBD2|TRBV19|NA
CASSIGTSASYEQYF
TGTGCCAGTAGTATAGGAACTAGCGCGTCCTACGAGCAGTACTTC
>TRBJ2-5|TRBD2|TRBV27|few
CASSLGELAGQETQYF
TGTGCCAGCAGTTTGGGGGAACTAGCGGGCCAAGAGACCCAGTACTTC
>TRBJ1-4|NA|TRBV9|NA
CASSLGGTNEKLFF
TGTGCCAGCAGCCTAGGAGGAACTAATGAAAAACTGTTTTTT
>TRBJ2-3|NA|TRBV6-1|NA
CASSYLIIRPDTQYF
TGTGCCAGCAGCTACCTTATAATCCGTCCAGATACGCAGTATTTT
>TRBJ2-2|NA|TRBV29-1|few
CSCTGLAGGELFF
TGCAGCTGTACGGGACTTGCAGGCGGGGAGCTGTTTTTT
>TRBJ2-3|NA|TRBV9|NA
CASSTRGGTSSTDTQYF
TGTGCCAGCAGCACAAGGGGCGGGACTTCTAGCACAGATACGCAGTATTTT
>TRBJ2-7|NA|TRBV7-9|NA
CASSLVAEPYEQYF
TGTGCCAGCAGCTTAGTAGCAGAGCCCTACGAGCAGTACTTC
>TRBJ2-1|NA|TRBV11-3|once
CASSLNSEQFF
TGTGCCAGCAGCCTCAACAGCGAGCAGTTCTTC
>TRBJ2-1|TRBD2|TRBV19|NA
CASSPGTRLYNEQFF
TGTGCCAGTAGTCCCGGGACTAGGCTATACAATGAGCAGTTCTTC
>TRBJ1-2|NA|TRBV6-4|few
CASSEGTNYGYTF
TGTGCCAGCAGTGAAGGAACTAACTATGGCTACACCTTC